The clone carrying this T cell receptor (beta chain) was detected only a few times. Antigen unknown. This specimen belongs to a study of beta chain features in type 1 diabetes. Sequencing targeted expressed TCRB transcripts, as all isolated RNA had been reverse transcribed. An average approximately 4 million reads came from naive, central memory and regulatory T cell samples. The method was immunoSEQ multiplex PCR; TCRdb's version includes in-frame clones alone and lacks a portion of them. The sample includes 300,000 to 350,000 clones, roughly a fifth seen only once; the top ten take around 0.045%. A CD45RO/CCR7/CD25/CD127/CD95/CD27 panel sorted naive, central memory, regulatory and stem cell-like memory CD4+ cells. The study's findings and limits: The study found that naive, central memory and Treg TCRB repertoires appeared more similar in patients than in healthy donors. Junctions at VDJ sites from type 1 diabetes patients had fewer insertions and more deletions.

After removal of 4 bases from V and 0 bases from J, the junction contained 7 bases not matched to a gene. The germline V gene has CDR1 SGHRS and CDR2 YFSETQ. CDR3 length: 15 residues. The TCR originated in a woman between 18 and 30 years old in good health. The sample was naive CD4+ T cells from blood. The V call is TRBV5-1, the J call TRBJ2-7; 7 bases line up with TRBD1. CDR3 protein: CASSPTGDISYEQYF. The CDR3 DNA follows: TGCGCCAGCAGCCCCACAGGGGACATCTCCTACGAGCAGTACTTC.